This TCR beta chain derives from a study of cytomegalovirus exposure and HLA in healthy donors (dated by TCRdb to 2016 to 2017). Turning to the overall study: According to an earlier analysis of 587 of the donors, 150 million to 200 million T cells yielded roughly 100 million unique TCR beta sequences and about 300 Gb of sequence data. An early release that covered about 600 HLA-typed donors contained approximately 300 gigabases of sequencing data and 65 million to 100 million unique TCR sequences. Of the roughly 400 genotyped donors, less than 90% were placed in the genetic ancestry cluster associated with self-reported Caucasian donors. The study was designed to test whether signatures of past pathogen exposure could be identified by cataloging public T cell receptors. The study used immunosequencing to profile the T cell repertoires of 666 subjects and linked those repertoires to cytomegalovirus serostatus. Along with the roughly 700-subject first cohort, a separate validation cohort of over a hundred different subjects was used. To predict cytomegalovirus infection status, the study brought together high-throughput TCR immunosequencing, statistical association of individual TCRs with disease status, and machine learning. In a later analysis, previously published TCR beta repertoires from several hundred donors were re-analyzed and high-resolution HLA genotyping was added so that TCR occurrence patterns could be studied. Rather than using new phenotypic data, the later analysis identified candidate immune exposures from TCR beta sequences and from how often those sequences occurred across donors. In an earlier analysis of a few hundred of the donors, high-throughput TCR beta sequencing was used to judge whether each TCR beta V gene segment behaved as functional or pseudogenic. Alongside the repertoire data, information on donor age, sex, ethnicity and CMV serostatus was compiled. A later genetic analysis used genome-wide SNP genotypes for about 60% of the roughly 700 donors, treating that subset as a discovery cohort. Every discovery cohort repertoire had been produced on one sequencing platform. Class I and class II HLA loci were covered by the typing at four-digit resolution. The number of donors typed differed by locus, with roughly 629-640 for A, B, C, DRB1 and DQB1, around 500 for DQA1, approximately 580 for DPA1, and around 430 for DPB1. Four to six DR-DQ haplotypes were handled as single units for association and clustering because linkage in the cohort was strong. Among about 410 genotyped donors of the cohort, an average of around 220,000 unique TCR beta nucleotide sequences was sequenced per donor, of which approximately 18% were non-productive.

The receptor library was made with the immunoSEQ multiplex PCR assay. For the multiplex PCR, a mixture combining 60 forward primers for TCR Vbeta segments and 13 reverse primers for TCR Jbeta segments was used. The CDR3 region of rearranged TCR beta genes was amplified from genomic DNA with a multiplex PCR assay. On the Illumina HiSeq System, the amplified TCR beta libraries were sequenced as 87-base-pair reads. As for the authors' bioinformatics: Across the 670 or so repertoires, a later analysis counted some 80 million unique TCR beta chains, approximately 10 million of which were shared by at least two donors. Raw reads were error-corrected and collapsed into unique sequences by a nearest-neighbor algorithm in which closely related sequences were merged to remove PCR and sequencing errors. V, D and J gene segments were assigned by aligning CDR3 sequences to IMGT reference sequences. For a sequence to be retained, a match of at least six nucleotides was required to both a V gene segment and a J gene segment. Rearrangements were called productive when the CDR3 lacked stop codons and stayed in frame with V and J; all others were non-productive. CDR3 was defined by IMGT convention, running from the second conserved V-encoded cysteine to the conserved J-encoded phenylalanine. The earlier analysis of fewer than 700 of the donors excluded sequences that lacked an unambiguous match to a single V gene segment. In an earlier analysis of about 590 of the donors, a V segment was called functional when productive rearrangements were above 56.7%, and segregating when the standard deviation between donors exceeded 5%. A statistical classification framework was developed to diagnose cytomegalovirus status using the catalog of TCR beta chain sequences. In a later analysis, V and J genes were assigned by comparing TCR nucleotide sequences against IMGT/GENE-DB human TR gene sequences. In a later analysis, CDR3 sequences and most-parsimonious VDJ recombination scenarios were assigned using the TCRdist pipeline. A later analysis defined each TCR beta chain by its CDR3 amino acid sequence plus V-gene family, and excluded reads lacking a unique V-gene family. In a later analysis, some 600 highly shared, low-generation-probability nucleotide sequences were removed to address suspected cross-contamination and a sequencing artifact. In a later analysis, a clonal expansion index was calculated for each public chain from normalized within-repertoire ranks of inferred template counts. Generation probabilities in a later analysis came from a VDJ recombination model fitted to out-of-frame rearrangements, and those results were checked against IGoR. A later analysis scored TCR-TCR, TCR-HLA and TCR-CMV co-occurrence with hypergeometric tests, applying a repertoire-size bias correction to TCR pairs. False discovery rates were estimated in a later analysis by permuting HLA or CMV assignments 20 times. In a later analysis, co-occurring TCRs were grouped with DBSCAN, and TCRdist sequence similarity was added when clustering was performed within HLA-allele-positive subsets. Co-occurrence clustering excluded repertoires with fewer than 30,000 or more than 120,000 public chains, plus five with anomalous nucleotide sharing. TCRdb holds this immuneACCESS table with in-frame rearrangements only. Some clones are missing; in checked studies, unresolved V genes explain under half, and the rest has no known cause. The V and J calls and the clone size are those of that table, but D and trimming were determined from the DNA. Counted in this sample were nearly 300,000 clones; roughly 90% of them appeared once. The top ten clonotypes cover less than 4% of the sample.

Of note for this clone: Its binding antigen is unknown. No much larger clonotype is one base removed from it; base qualities were not supplied.

The paper's findings and limits, for the study overall: The authors suggested that the approach could potentially be extended to other disease states and immunological phenotypes. The only immune exposure information available for the cohort was CMV serostatus. In both the original and validation cohorts, the classifier was reported to diagnose cytomegalovirus status with high specificity and sensitivity. A later analysis found that most CMV-associated TCR beta chains appeared HLA-restricted, with HLA associations seemingly driven largely by CMV exposure. In a later analysis, several top co-occurrence clusters were reported to appear linked to parvovirus B19, influenza, CMV and Epstein-Barr virus. In a later genetic analysis, fewer N-insertions in productive TCRs were reported among donors in an Asian-associated ancestry cluster than the roughly 710-donor mean. Linkage disequilibrium might explain the correlated functional status among segregating V segments, but an unknown experimental factor could not be ruled out. V-gene and J-gene trimming of TCR beta chains was associated with a missense DCLRE1C variant in a later genetic analysis, and the association was replicated in an independent cohort. Presence/absence analyses assumed roughly uniform sequencing depth across donors, an assumption that may not hold. In a later analysis, 16,951 TCR beta sequences were associated with specific HLA alleles at a false discovery rate of 0.05. A few of the identified cytomegalovirus-associated TCR beta chains were confirmed in vitro to be specific for cytomegalovirus antigens. Broadly in line with IMGT annotations, most TCR beta V segments showed up in productive rearrangements about 87% or about 30% of the time in an earlier analysis of 450 to 750 of the donors. Because counts were too low, seventeen rarely observed V segments, including chromosome 9 orphons, were left out of the earlier analysis of approximately 500 of the donors. According to a later analysis, TCR association rates differed among HLA loci, with DRB1 alleles showing the most associated TCRs and HLA-C alleles showing the fewest. This cohort had only TCR beta chains sequenced, and the lack of alpha or paired-chain data limited which features could be detected. Compared with equally common non-associated chains, HLA-associated TCR beta chains in a later analysis were more clonally expanded and had lower generation probabilities. A further reported finding was that TCR beta sequences accurately predicted the HLA-A and HLA-B alleles for most subjects in the first cohort. When HLA alleles, especially DR and DQ, strongly co-occurred, TCR associations were difficult to assign to individual alleles. Because some donors lacked HLA typing at each locus, the association tests relied only on the typed subset. While some public TCRs were present in many individuals, most TCR sequences turned up only very rarely across donors. Some IMGT-functional V segments, including TRBV6-2 and TRBV6-3, could not be distinguished by the 87-base-pair reads and were therefore excluded. A cluster of highly shared sequence variants was judged likely to be a technical artifact of the sequencing pipeline. In the study, 150 to 200 TCR beta chains were listed as associated with cytomegalovirus.

V is shortened by 3 bases, J by 4 bases, and the region joining them spans 14 bases. From the cysteine through the phenylalanine, the CDR3 covers 16 amino acids. The entry retains the CDR3 DNA only, 48 bases that are in frame from base 1. For CDR1 and CDR2, the germline V gene lists SGDLS and YYNGEE. The cohort was made up of 650 to 700 healthy bone marrow donors. All cohort members were sampled while nominally healthy, although unrecorded immune exposures were likely present. The donor was CMV seropositive and belonged to the group of about 290 seropositive cohort members. Every donor gave a peripheral blood sample, and the peripheral blood mononuclear cells from that sample were used for TCR beta sequencing. Genomic DNA extraction from the blood cell samples was performed with the Qiagen DNeasy Blood Extraction Kit.

This receptor was identified in a man aged 40-55 years in good health and CMV-seropositive. The chain is made from TRBV9 and TRBJ2-6, with TRBD1 tentatively as D gene (5 bases match). The sample was PBMCs. At the DNA level, the sequence is TGTGCCAGCAGCGAGACCAGGGCATCAGGGGCCAACGTCCTGACTTTC. Translated, this is CASSETRASGANVLTF.